This TCR beta chain stems from a study of patients and donors after allogeneic stem cell transplantation. This CDR3 is built from 14 residues. V lost 1 base to trimming and J lost 0 bases, with 6 bases between them. By share, this clonotype ranks as medium-sized. TCRdb reanalysed the RT-PCR reads using MiXCR and keeps one entry per CDR3 protein. Among fewer than 20,000 distinct CDR3 sequences listed, roughly a quarter were seen once. The origin of this receptor is a human donor who was either an allogeneic HSCT recipient or a stem cell or donor lymphocyte infusion donor (not recorded which). It is not recorded whose cells these are; they may come from a transplant donor. Sequenced material: blood, either unsorted or a sorted T cell fraction (not recorded which). The rearrangement uses TRBV12-3 or TRBV12-4 and TRBJ1-1; D not certain. CDR3 in amino acids: CASSLDLLNTEAFF. Here the CDR3 DNA reads TGTGCCAGCAGTTTAGATCTTCTGAACACTGAAGCTTTCTTT.